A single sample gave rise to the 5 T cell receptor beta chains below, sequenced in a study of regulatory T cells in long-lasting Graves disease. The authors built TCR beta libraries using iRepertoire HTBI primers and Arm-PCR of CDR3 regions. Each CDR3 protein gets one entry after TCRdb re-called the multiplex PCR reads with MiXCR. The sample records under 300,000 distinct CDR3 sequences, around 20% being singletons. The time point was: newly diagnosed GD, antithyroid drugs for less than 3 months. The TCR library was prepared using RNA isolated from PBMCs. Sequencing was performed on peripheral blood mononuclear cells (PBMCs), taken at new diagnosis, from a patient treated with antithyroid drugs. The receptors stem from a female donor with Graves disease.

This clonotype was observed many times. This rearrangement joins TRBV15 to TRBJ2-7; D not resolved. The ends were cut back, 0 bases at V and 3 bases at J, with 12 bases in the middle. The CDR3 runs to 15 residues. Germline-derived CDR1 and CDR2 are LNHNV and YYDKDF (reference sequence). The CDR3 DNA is TGTGCCACCAGCAGAGAAGGAACGGCGAACTACGAGCAGTACTTC. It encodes CATSREGTANYEQYF.

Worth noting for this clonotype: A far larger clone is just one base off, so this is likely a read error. The CDR3 is CAGSLASGVEAFF. CDR3 nucleotide sequence: TGTGCCGGCAGCTTAGCATCCGGGGTTGAAGCTTTCTTT. The chain couples TRBV5-1 to TRBJ1-1; D is uncertain. Germline CDR1 is SGHRS and CDR2 is YFSETQ. This CDR3 region has 13 residues.

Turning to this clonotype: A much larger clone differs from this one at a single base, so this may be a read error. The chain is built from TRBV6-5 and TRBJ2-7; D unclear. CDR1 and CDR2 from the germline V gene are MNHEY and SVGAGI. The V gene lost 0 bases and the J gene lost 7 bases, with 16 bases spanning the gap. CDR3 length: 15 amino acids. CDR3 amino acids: CASSYSGSSYNEQYF. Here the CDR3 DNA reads TGTGCCAGCAGTTACTCGGGCAGCTCCTACAATGAGCAGTACTTC.

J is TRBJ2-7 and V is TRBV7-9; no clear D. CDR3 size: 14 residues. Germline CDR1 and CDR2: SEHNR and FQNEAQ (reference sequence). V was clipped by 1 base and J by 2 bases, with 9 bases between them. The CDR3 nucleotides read TGTGCCAGCAGCTTAGACCTAGTTCCCTACGAGCAGTACTTC. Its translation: CASSLDLVPYEQYF.

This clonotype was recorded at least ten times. CDR3 DNA sequence: TGTGCCAGCAGCCCGCGGGGCACAGATACGCAGTATTTT. Translating it yields CASSPRGTDTQYF. The J gene is TRBJ2-3, the V gene TRBV12-3 or TRBV12-4; D is perhaps TRBD2 (5 bases). Trimming removed 6 bases at V and 1 base at J, with 8 bases between. The CDR3 extends over 13 amino acids.